The present TCR beta chain was sequenced within a study of T-cell memory formation after mild COVID-19. MiXCR, applied by TCRdb to the 5' RACE reads, yields one record per CDR3 protein. Among about 440,000 distinct CDR3 sequences listed, around 18% were seen once. The sequenced sample was PBMCs or a T cell subset sorted from them (not recorded which). The clonotype was recovered from an adult woman who had mild COVID-19 (a few samples of this study predate the infection). Cell type and time point are not known.

DNA for the CDR3: TGTGCCAGCAGCCAAGGGGTGGGCCAAGAGACCCAGTACTTC. It specifies CASSQGVGQETQYF. The V gene is TRBV4-2, the J gene TRBJ2-5; D call uncertain. Germline CDR1 is LGHNA and CDR2 is YNFKEQ. Trimming pared 1 base from V and 1 base from J, leaving 7 bases between. The CDR3 spans 14 residues.